The sequence of this T cell receptor (beta chain) was determined in a study of T cell responses to AZD1222 COVID-19 vaccine. The overall study: Second doses at about 4 or about 12 weeks were pooled. Whole-study results and caveats: Baseline antibody screening turned up just a handful of seropositive AZD1222 recipients. Spike-specific TCR breadth and depth were elevated following two AZD1222 doses.

Libraries were prepared by immunoSEQ multiplex PCR; TCRdb keeps only in-frame clonotypes and omits some of them. The sample has approximately 100,000 clones, roughly 89% seen once. In germline, CDR1 is KGHDR, CDR2 SFDVKD. The V segment lost 4 bases and the J segment 0 bases; nucleotides outside the gene matches: 0. The CDR3 sequence is 15 residues long. Worth noting for this clone: Antigen: not known.

This chain links TRBV24-1 with TRBJ1-5, with TRBD1 matching over 9 bases. This TCR was recovered from an adult in good health. The sample here was peripheral blood, taken on day 0 of AZD1222 vaccination. In DNA form, the CDR3 reads TGTGCCACCAGTGAGACAGGGGGTAGCAATCAGCCCCAGCATTTT. Translated, it gives CATSETGGSNQPQHF.